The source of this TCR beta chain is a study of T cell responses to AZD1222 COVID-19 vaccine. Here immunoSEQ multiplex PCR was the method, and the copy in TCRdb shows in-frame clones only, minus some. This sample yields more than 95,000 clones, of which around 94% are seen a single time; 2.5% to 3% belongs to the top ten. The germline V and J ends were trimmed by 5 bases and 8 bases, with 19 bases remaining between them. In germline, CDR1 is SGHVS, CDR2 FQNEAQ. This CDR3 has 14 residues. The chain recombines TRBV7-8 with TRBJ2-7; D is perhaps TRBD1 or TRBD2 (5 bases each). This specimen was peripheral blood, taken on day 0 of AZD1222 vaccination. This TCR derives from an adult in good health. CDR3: CASSPRDGTFQQYF. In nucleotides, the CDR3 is TGTGCCAGCAGCCCCCGGGACGGTACTTTTCAGCAGTACTTC.